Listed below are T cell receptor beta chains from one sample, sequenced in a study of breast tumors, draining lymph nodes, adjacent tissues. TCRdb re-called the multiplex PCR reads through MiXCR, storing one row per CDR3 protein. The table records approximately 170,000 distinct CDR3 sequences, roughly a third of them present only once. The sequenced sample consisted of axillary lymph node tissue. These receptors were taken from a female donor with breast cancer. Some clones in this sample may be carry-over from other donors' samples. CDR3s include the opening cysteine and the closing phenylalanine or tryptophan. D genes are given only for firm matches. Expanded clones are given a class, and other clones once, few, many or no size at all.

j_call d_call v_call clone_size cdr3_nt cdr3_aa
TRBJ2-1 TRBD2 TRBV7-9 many TGTGCCAGCAGCCCCGTTCTAGCGGGAGGGGATGAGCAGTTCTTC CASSPVLAGGDEQFF
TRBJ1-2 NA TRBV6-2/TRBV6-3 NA TGTGCCAGCAGTCACTCGGGGAACGGTAACTATGGCTACACCTTC CASSHSGNGNYGYTF
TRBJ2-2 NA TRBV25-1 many TGTGCCAGCAGTGAATGGCAGTCGAACACCGGGGAGCTGTTTTTT CASSEWQSNTGELFF
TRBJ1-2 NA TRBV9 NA TGTGCCAGCAGCGTTGAAGACAATGGCTACACCTTC CASSVEDNGYTF
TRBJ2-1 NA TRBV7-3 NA TGTGCCAGCAATATTACCCCGGGCCTGGGCTCCTACAATGAGCAGTTCTTC CASNITPGLGSYNEQFF
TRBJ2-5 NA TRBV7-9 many TGTGCCAGCAGCTTAGTCCAGGGTGGGGCGGAGACCCAGTACTTC CASSLVQGGAETQYF
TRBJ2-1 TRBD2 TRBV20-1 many TGCAGTGCTAGAGGGGGGAGGGGATCCTACAATGAGCAGTTCTTC CSARGGRGSYNEQFF
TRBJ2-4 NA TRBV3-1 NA TGTGCCAGCAGCCAAGGAAGACAGGTTAACATTCAGTACTTC CASSQGRQVNIQYF
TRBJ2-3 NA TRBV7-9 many TGTGCCAGCAGTGAATCCTCCACAGATACGCAGTATTTT CASSESSTDTQYF
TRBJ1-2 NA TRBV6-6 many TGTGCCAGCAGTTCTCCTGAATCCCACCTAAACTATGGCTACACCTTC CASSSPESHLNYGYTF
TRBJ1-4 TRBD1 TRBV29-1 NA TGCAGCGTGACGACAGGGGGCGGAACTAATGAAAAACTGTTTTTT CSVTTGGGTNEKLFF
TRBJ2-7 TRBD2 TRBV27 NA TGTGCCAGCAGTTTCCTCGGAGGACTAGCGGGAGCTTACGAGCAGTACTTC CASSFLGGLAGAYEQYF
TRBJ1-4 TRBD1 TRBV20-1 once TGCAGTGCTAGAAGGCTAGCGGGAGGGGGCAATGAAAAACTGTTTTTT CSARRLAGGGNEKLFF
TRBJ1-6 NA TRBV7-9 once TGTGCCAGCGAGGGGGGGGACGATACTATGGCTACACCCCTCCACTTT CASEGGDDTMATPLHF
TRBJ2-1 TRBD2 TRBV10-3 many TGTGCCATCAGTGAGTTAGGCGGGGGGGACTCCTACAATGAGCAGTTCTTC CAISELGGGDSYNEQFF
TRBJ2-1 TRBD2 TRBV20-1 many TGCAGTGCAAATAGCGGGACCTACAATGAGCAGTTCTTC CSANSGTYNEQFF
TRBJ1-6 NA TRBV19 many TGTGCCAGTAGTATGGACCTTGGGAGCTCCTATAATTCACCCCTCCACTTT CASSMDLGSSYNSPLHF
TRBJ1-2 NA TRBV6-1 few TGTGCCAGCAGTGAAGGGGAGGGAACTAACTATGGCTACACCTTC CASSEGEGTNYGYTF
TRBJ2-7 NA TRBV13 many TGTGCCAGCAGCTTAGATGGGGACCCACACTACGAGCAGTACTTC CASSLDGDPHYEQYF
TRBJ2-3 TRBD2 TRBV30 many TGTGCCTGGAGTGTAAAGGCGTTGTCTAGCGGGAGTAGCACAGATACGCAGTATTTT CAWSVKALSSGSSTDTQYF
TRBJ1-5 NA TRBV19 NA TGTGCCAGTAGTATCCGCCTAGCGGACAACACCGGGGAGCTACCGTATAGCAATCAGCCCCAGCATTTT CASSIRLADNTGELPYSNQPQHF
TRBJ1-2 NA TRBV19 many TGTGCCAGTAGTATGGTGGGGGCGATCTATGGCTACACCTTC CASSMVGAIYGYTF
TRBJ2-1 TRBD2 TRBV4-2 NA TGTGCCAGCAGCCAAGATGCTACGGGGGGGAACACTGAGCAGTTCTTC CASSQDATGGNTEQFF